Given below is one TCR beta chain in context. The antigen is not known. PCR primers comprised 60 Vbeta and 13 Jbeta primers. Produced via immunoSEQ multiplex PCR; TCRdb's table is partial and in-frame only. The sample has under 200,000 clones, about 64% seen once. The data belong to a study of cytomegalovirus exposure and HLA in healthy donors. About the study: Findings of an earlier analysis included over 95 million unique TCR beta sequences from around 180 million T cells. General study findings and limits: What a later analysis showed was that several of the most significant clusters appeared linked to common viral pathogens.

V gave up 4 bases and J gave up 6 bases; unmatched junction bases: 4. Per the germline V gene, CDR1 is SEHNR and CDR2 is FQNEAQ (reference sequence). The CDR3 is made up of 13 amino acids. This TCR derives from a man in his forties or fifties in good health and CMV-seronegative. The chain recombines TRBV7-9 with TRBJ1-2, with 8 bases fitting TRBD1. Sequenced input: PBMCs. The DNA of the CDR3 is TGTGCCAGCAGCTCCCCGGACAGGGATGGCTACACCTTC. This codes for CASSSPDRDGYTF.